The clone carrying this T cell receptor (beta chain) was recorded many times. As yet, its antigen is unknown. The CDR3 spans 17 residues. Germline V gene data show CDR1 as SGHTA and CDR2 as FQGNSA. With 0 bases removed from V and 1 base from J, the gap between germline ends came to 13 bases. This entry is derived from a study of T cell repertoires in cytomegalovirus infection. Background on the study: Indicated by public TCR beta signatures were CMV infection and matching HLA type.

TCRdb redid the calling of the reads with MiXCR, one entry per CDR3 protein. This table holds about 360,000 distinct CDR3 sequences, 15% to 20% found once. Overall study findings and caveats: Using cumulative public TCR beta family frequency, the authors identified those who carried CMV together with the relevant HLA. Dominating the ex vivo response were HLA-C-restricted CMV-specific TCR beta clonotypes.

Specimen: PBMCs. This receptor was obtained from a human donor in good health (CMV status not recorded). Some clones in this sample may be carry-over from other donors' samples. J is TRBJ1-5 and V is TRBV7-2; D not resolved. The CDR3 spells CASSLASAGFSNQPQHF. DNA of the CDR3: TGTGCCAGCAGCTTAGCGTCGGCGGGGTTCAGCAATCAGCCCCAGCATTTT. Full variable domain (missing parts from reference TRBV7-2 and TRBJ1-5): GAGVSQSPSNKVTEKGKDVELRCDPISGHTALYWYRQSLGQGLEFLIYFQGNSAPDKSGLPSDRFSAERTGGSVSTLTIQRTQQEDSAVYLCASSLASAGFSNQPQHFGDGTRLSIL.